This T cell receptor beta chain is from a study of cytomegalovirus exposure and HLA in healthy donors. Primers: 60 Vbeta forward and 13 Jbeta reverse. TCRdb's copy holds only in-frame clones and misses some; the assay was immunoSEQ multiplex PCR. The data contain about 100,000 clones, around 9.1% of them singletons. Study observations and caveats: In an earlier analysis, about 87% or about 30%: the productive usage of most TCR beta V segments. Later work found most CMV-associated TCR beta chains apparently HLA-restricted.

This clone was observed a handful of times. Its target is not known. The sample comprised PBMCs. The sequence was collected from a man aged 35-49 years in good health and CMV-seropositive.

This CDR3 reads CASSVGLADSYEQYF. CDR3 bases: TGTGCCAGTAGTGTGGGACTAGCGGACTCCTACGAGCAGTACTTC. The rearrangement joins TRBV19 to TRBJ2-7; TRBD2 matches at 11 bases. The CDR3 has 15 amino acids. Germline CDR1 and CDR2: LNHDA and SQIVND (reference sequence). V was pared by 5 bases and J by 0 bases, with 3 bases of the junction left unmatched.